The 30 T cell receptor beta chains listed next were all sequenced from one sample in a study of T cell responses to AZD1222 COVID-19 vaccine. Profiling relied on immunoSEQ multiplex PCR, and the TCRdb table lists in-frame clones only, not all of them. The sample consists of about 150,000 clones, about 89% of them appearing once. The starting material was peripheral blood, obtained 28 days after the second AZD1222 dose. Receptors were obtained from an adult who received the AZD1222 COVID-19 vaccine.

V is TRBV4-3 and J is TRBJ1-6, with D uncertain. Germline V lookup: CDR1 LGHNA, CDR2 YSLEER. The CDR3 runs 14 residues. V was shortened by 2 bases and J by 5 bases, with 7 bases between the two germline ends. Here the CDR3 DNA reads TGCGCCAGCAGCCAATGGCAGAATAATTCACCCCTCCACTTT. Translating it yields CASSQWQNNSPLHF.

The V gene is TRBV5-1, the J gene TRBJ2-7; 7 nucleotides agree with TRBD1. V gave up 5 bases and J gave up 3 bases; unmatched junction bases: 5. There are 13 residues in the CDR3. Per germline, CDR1 SGHRS and CDR2 YFSETQ. In DNA form, the CDR3 reads TGCGCCAGCAGTAAGGGACAGATCTACGAGCAGTACTTC. This gives the protein CASSKGQIYEQYF.

V gene TRBV25-1 combines with J gene TRBJ1-5; D not certain. CDR3 length equals 12 residues. The germline CDR1 and CDR2 sequences are MGHDK and SYGVNS. V dropped 6 bases and J dropped 2 bases, with 5 bases sitting between them. This CDR3 reads CASREGNQPQHF. For the CDR3, the DNA is TGTGCCAGCAGGGAGGGCAATCAGCCCCAGCATTTT.

The chain couples TRBV18 to TRBJ2-1, with 12 bases identical to TRBD2. The CDR3 runs to 16 residues. J gave up 8 bases and V 2 bases, and 7 bases lay outside the gene matches. Looked up from germline, CDR1 is KGHSH and CDR2 is LQKENI. CDR3 residues: CASSPGLAGGIYEQFF. CDR3 nucleotide sequence: TGTGCCAGCTCACCAGGGCTAGCGGGAGGGATCTATGAGCAGTTCTTC.

This sequence joins TRBV7-3 and TRBJ2-1, with 7 bases aligning to TRBD2. J gave up 4 bases and V 2 bases, and 8 bases lay outside the gene matches. Germline lookup yields CDR1 SGHTA and CDR2 FQGTGA. This CDR3 has 16 amino acids. The CDR3 DNA reads as TGTGCCAGCAGCTTAGGCCCTAGCGGTGCGTACAATGAGCAGTTCTTC. This translates into CASSLGPSGAYNEQFF.

The rearrangement joins TRBV29-1 to TRBJ1-2; the D is unclear. CDR3 length equals 11 residues. Germline CDR1 and CDR2: SQVTM and ANQGSEA. The V end was cut by 4 bases, the J end by 2 bases, with 5 bases between. CDR3 loop: CSVAENYGYTF. The CDR3, as DNA: TGCAGCGTTGCTGAGAACTATGGCTACACCTTC.

The rearrangement links TRBV24-1 to TRBJ2-7, with 9 bases fitting TRBD1. CDR1 and CDR2 from the germline V gene are KGHDR and SFDVKD. The trim removed 3 bases at V and 4 bases at J, leaving 6 bases unmatched. The CDR3 has 15 residues. CDR3 DNA: TGTGCCACCAGTGATCCGGGACAGGGCGGATACGAGCAGTACTTC. As protein: CATSDPGQGGYEQYF.

The chain combines TRBV7-3 with TRBJ2-1; 7 bases match TRBD2. The CDR3 loop spans 14 amino acids. V lost 3 bases and J lost 7; bases outside the gene matches: 6. Germline V gene lookup returns CDR1 SGHTA and CDR2 FQGTGA. The CDR3 nucleotides are TGTGCCAGCAGCTTTACGGGAGGAGCGAATGAGCAGTTCTTC. Translation: CASSFTGGANEQFF.

This rearrangement joins TRBV19 to TRBJ2-2, with TRBD2 identical over 9 bases. The CDR3 has 15 amino acids. Germline CDR1 LNHDA, CDR2 SQIVND (reference sequence). Losses at the gene ends were 7 bases for V and 8 bases for J; bases not matched to a gene: 11. CDR3: CASTRGTSLVGELFF. The CDR3 region has the DNA TGTGCCAGTACGAGGGGGACTAGCCTGGTTGGGGAGCTGTTTTTT.

The CDR3 nucleotides read TGTGCCAGCAGTCTCAACCCTAGCGGGGCACAAGGAGATACGCAGTATTTT. Translating it yields CASSLNPSGAQGDTQYF. V gene TRBV27 combines with J gene TRBJ2-3; TRBD2 matches at 9 bases. Trimming removed 5 bases from V and 5 bases from J; junction bases left unmatched: 14. This CDR3 has 17 amino acids. CDR1 and CDR2 (germline): MNHEY, SMNVEV (reference sequence).

In its sample, this clone was seen a few times. This chain links TRBV30 with TRBJ2-4; D gene ambiguous. V was pared by 3 bases and J by 7 bases, with 19 bases between. CDR1 and CDR2 from the germline V gene are GTSNPN and SVGIG (reference sequence). The CDR3 runs 15 residues. CDR3 DNA: TGTGCCTGGAGCGCCGACCTTGAGGTACCGAACATTCAGTACTTC. Protein product: CAWSADLEVPNIQYF.

The rearrangement joins TRBV29-1 to TRBJ2-7; TRBD1 agrees at 7 bases. J was trimmed by 2 bases and V by 5 bases; bases with no gene match: 3. Germline V gene data show CDR1 as SQVTM and CDR2 as ANQGSEA. This CDR3 is 12 amino acids long. CDR3 protein: CSVRQGPYEQYF. The CDR3 nucleotides are TGCAGCGTTAGACAGGGACCCTACGAGCAGTACTTC.

As concerns this clone: Compared with germline, one end of the junction differs, possibly owing to a read error. This specimen includes other DNA sequences encoding the same CDR3. The chain uses TRBV5-1 and TRBJ2-7, with D possibly matching TRBD2 (6 bases). CDR3 size: 14 residues. Germline V gene lookup returns CDR1 SGHRS and CDR2 YFSETQ. In DNA, the CDR3 is TGCGCCAGCAGACCCTCCGGGAGCTCCTACGAGCAATACTTC. It translates to CASRPSGSSYEQYF. The whole variable domain, filled in from reference TRBV5-1 and TRBJ2-7, reads KAGVTQTPRYLIKTRGQQVTLSCSPISGHRSVSWYQQTPGQGLQFLFEYFSETQRNKGNFPGRFSGRQFSNSRSEMNVSTLELGDSALYLCASRPSGSSYEQYFGPGTRLTVT.

This clone was counted a single time. The V gene is TRBV19, the J gene TRBJ2-3; D is unresolved. CDR1 is LNHDA and CDR2 is SQIVND in the germline V gene (reference sequence). The V end lost 8 bases, the J end lost 1 base, and 10 bases lay between the germline ends. This CDR3 spans 13 amino acids. The CDR3 DNA reads TGTGCCAGTTCCGGGCCCCGCACAGATACGCAGTATTTT. This codes for CASSGPRTDTQYF.

The chain couples TRBV6-2 or TRBV6-3 to TRBJ1-1; D remains unclear. The CDR3 is 14 amino acids. CDR1 is MNHEY and CDR2 is SVGEGT in the germline V gene. V lost 4 bases to trimming and J lost 11 bases, with 20 bases between them. The CDR3 DNA reads as TGTGCCAGCAGTTCGGACCTTATTAGCCCACGGGCTTTCTTT. It codes for CASSSDLISPRAFF.

V is TRBV3-1 (or the pseudogene TRBV3-2) and J is TRBJ1-1; TRBD1 matches at 8 bases. CDR1 and CDR2 from the germline V gene are LGHDT and YNNKEL (reference sequence). J was trimmed by 1 base and V by 2 bases; bases with no gene match: 15. This CDR3 region has 19 residues. CDR3 amino acids: CASSQKPHLQGGGNTEAFF. The DNA for the CDR3 is TGTGCCAGCAGCCAAAAGCCACATTTACAGGGGGGCGGGAACACTGAAGCTTTCTTT.

This clone was detected only a few times. The chain uses TRBV9 and TRBJ1-4; D gene unclear. CDR3 length equals 13 residues. V was shortened by 4 bases and J by 11 bases, with 15 bases between the two germline ends. CDR1 is SGDLS and CDR2 is YYNGEE in the germline V gene. In DNA, the CDR3 is TGTGCCAGCAGCCTGGATTTAGTCTCCAAACTGTTTTTT. Its protein is CASSLDLVSKLFF.

The chain combines TRBV4-3 with TRBJ1-5; D is undetermined. The CDR3 spans 14 residues. The V and J ends lost 0 bases and 7 bases respectively, with 10 bases between them. CDR1 is LGHNA, CDR2 YSLEER, per germline. The CDR3, as DNA: TGCGCCAGCAGCCAAGATCCGAAGGCCCAGCCCCAGCATTTT. Residues: CASSQDPKAQPQHF.

This clone was detected only a few times. The rearrangement links TRBV9 to TRBJ1-2; TRBD1 aligns across 7 bases. Looked up from germline, CDR1 is SGDLS and CDR2 is YYNGEE. CDR3 length equals 15 residues. V shed 0 bases and J 4 bases; nucleotides not matched to a gene: 6. This CDR3 reads CASSVGQGGGYGYTF. CDR3 bases: TGTGCCAGCAGCGTAGGACAGGGAGGAGGCTATGGCTACACCTTC. Complete variable domain (other parts from reference TRBV9 and TRBJ1-2): DSGVTQTPKHLITATGQRVTLRCSPRSGDLSVYWYQQSLDQGLQFLIQYYNGEERAKGNILERFSAQQFPDLHSELNLSSLELGDSALYFCASSVGQGGGYGYTFGSGTRLTVV.

The rearrangement uses TRBV28 and TRBJ2-7, with 7 bases identical to TRBD1. Germline-derived CDR1 and CDR2 are MDHEN and SYDVKM. This CDR3 is built from 16 residues. Trimming removed 6 bases from V and 4 bases from J; junction bases left unmatched: 15. The CDR3 sequence is CASSPSWAGGRYEQYF. In DNA, the CDR3 is TGTGCCAGCAGCCCCTCGTGGGCAGGGGGAAGGTACGAGCAGTACTTC.

This rearrangement joins TRBV9 to TRBJ2-5; 9 nucleotides match TRBD1. Germline V gives CDR1 SGDLS, CDR2 YYNGEE. After removal of 0 bases from V and 3 bases from J, the junction contained 0 bases not matched to a gene. The CDR3 has 14 residues. The DNA of the CDR3 is TGTGCCAGCAGCGTAGGACAGGGGGAAGAGACCCAGTACTTC. Residues: CASSVGQGEETQYF.

The J gene is TRBJ2-7, the V gene TRBV2; the D is unclear. CDR1 SNHLY and CDR2 FYNNEI come from the germline V gene. The CDR3 totals 13 residues. The germline V and J ends were trimmed by 4 bases and 5 bases, with 12 bases remaining between them. The CDR3 reads CASSVEVRHEQYF. The CDR3 DNA sequence: TGTGCCAGCAGTGTTGAGGTTCGGCACGAGCAGTACTTC. Full variable domain (remainder filled in from reference TRBV2 and TRBJ2-7): EPEVTQTPSHQVTQMGQEVILRCVPISNHLYFYWYRQILGQKVEFLVSFYNNEISEKSEIFDDQFSVERPDGSNFTLKIRSTKLEDSAMYFCASSVEVRHEQYFGPGTRLTVT.

A single count supports this clone. Here the CDR3 reads CASSLVSGEFEQYF. The CDR3 DNA reads TGTGCCAGCAGCCTCGTTTCGGGAGAATTCGAGCAGTACTTC. The chain employs TRBV14 and TRBJ2-7; perhaps TRBD2 as D (6 bases). V was shortened by 4 bases and J by 6 bases, with 16 bases between the two germline ends. CDR3 length equals 14 residues. Germline CDR1 and CDR2: SGHDN and FVKESK.

The V call is TRBV2, the J call TRBJ1-5; no firm D call. The CDR3 spans 15 residues. Trimming pared 4 bases from V and 1 base from J, leaving 11 bases between. Germline V lookup: CDR1 SNHLY, CDR2 FYNNEI. In DNA form, the CDR3 reads TGTGCCAGCAGTGTAGACGGAATGAGCAATCAGCCCCAGCATTTT. It is translated as CASSVDGMSNQPQHF.

This chain joins TRBV5-4 and TRBJ1-2, with D perhaps matching TRBD1 (5 bases). Deletions cut 4 bases from V and 5 bases from J, with 12 bases between. Germline lookup yields CDR1 SGHNT and CDR2 YYREEE (reference sequence). The CDR3 loop spans 13 amino acids. CDR3 bases: TGTGCCAGCAGCGTCCCCGGGGGGTATGGCTACACCTTC. Protein product: CASSVPGGYGYTF.

This clone was observed once. The chain recombines TRBV29-1 with TRBJ1-2; 12 bases map to TRBD1. CDR1 SQVTM and CDR2 ANQGSEA come from the germline V gene. This CDR3 contains 13 residues. V shed 6 bases, J shed 4 bases, and the junction held 3 bases outside the gene matches. CDR3 sequence reads: CSVGQGASYGYTF. CDR3 DNA: TGCAGCGTGGGACAGGGGGCAAGCTATGGCTACACCTTC.

This clone has more than one count but fewer than ten. The chain joins TRBV2 to TRBJ1-2, with D possibly TRBD1 on 5 matching bases. Germline V gene sequence: CDR1 SNHLY, CDR2 FYNNEI. Trimming took 3 bases from V and 4 from J, leaving 15 bases between them. The length of the CDR3 is 15 residues. The DNA of the CDR3 is TGTGCCAGCAGTGAGGGAGGAGGGGACTTCTATGGCTACACCTTC. It codes for CASSEGGGDFYGYTF. The whole variable domain, remainder taken from reference TRBV2 and TRBJ1-2, is EPEVTQTPSHQVTQMGQEVILRCVPISNHLYFYWYRQILGQKVEFLVSFYNNEISEKSEIFDDQFSVERPDGSNFTLKIRSTKLEDSAMYFCASSEGGGDFYGYTFGSGTRLTVV.

The chain is built from TRBV6-5 and TRBJ2-6; the D is unclear. The CDR3 totals 14 residues. The germline CDR1 and CDR2 sequences are MNHEY and SVGAGI. Trimming shortened V by 8 bases and J by 0 bases, and 8 bases separated the two germline ends. The CDR3 sequence is CASLDTSGANVLTF. The DNA of the CDR3 is TGTGCCAGCTTAGACACCTCTGGGGCCAACGTCCTGACTTTC.

This clone appeared once. The chain employs TRBV7-8 and TRBJ2-3, with 9 bases that match TRBD2. This CDR3 spans 15 amino acids. CDR1 and CDR2 (germline): SGHVS, FQNEAQ. V gave up 5 bases and J gave up 5 bases; unmatched junction bases: 8. CDR3 in DNA: TGTGCCAGCAGCCGAGTAGCGGGAGCGGGAGATACGCAGTATTTT. This translates into CASSRVAGAGDTQYF.

The J gene is TRBJ1-4, the V gene TRBV5-1, with D maybe TRBD1 (6 bases). CDR1 SGHRS and CDR2 YFSETQ come from the germline V gene. V lost 1 base, J lost 7 bases, and 11 bases lay in between. The CDR3 loop spans 14 amino acids. The CDR3 region is CASSLTGAGEKLFF. The CDR3 region has the DNA TGCGCCAGCAGCTTGACGGGGGCTGGTGAAAAACTGTTTTTT.